Given below is one T cell receptor beta chain in context. Its specificity is unknown. This record belongs to a study of cytotoxic CD8 clonotypes in ibrutinib-treated CLL. Study results and caveats: Public clonotypes occurred uncommonly; on treatment, they contracted or remained stable. Clonality was elevated at ibrutinib response and had returned toward baseline at progression.

Measured with immunoSEQ multiplex PCR; TCRdb has only the in-frame clones, and not every one. The sample includes over 120,000 clones, 70% to 90% of them seen just once. The CDR3 extends over 17 amino acids. The germline V and J ends were trimmed by 4 bases and 7 bases, with 23 bases remaining between them. Germline CDR1 reads SGHTA; CDR2 reads FQGNSA. This TCR was sampled from a human donor with chronic lymphocytic leukemia. The chain joins TRBV7-2 to TRBJ1-5, with D possibly TRBD1 on 5 matching bases. The specimen was PBMCs, collected after 36 months of ibrutinib treatment. CDR3 bases: TGTGCCAGCAGCTCGACCGGCATGGGACGGCCTTACCAGCCCCAGCATTTT. This translates into CASSSTGMGRPYQPQHF.